This is a list of T cell receptor beta chains from one sample in a study of T cell responses to AZD1222 COVID-19 vaccine. The table came from immunoSEQ multiplex PCR; TCRdb's copy has only in-frame clones and leaves some out. The table lists 180,000 or so clones, about 93% of them singletons. The sequencing here drew on peripheral blood, taken 28 days after the second dose of the MenACWY control vaccine. Receptor source: an adult who received the MenACWY meningococcal vaccine as a control. The CDR3 runs from the conserved cysteine through the conserved F or W. D genes are given only for firm matches. Size tells how often a clone was seen (once, few, many) or the class of an expanded clone, and some rows leave it out.

V	J	D	size	DNA	CDR3
TRBV5-4	TRBJ2-7	NA	NA	TGTGCCAGCAACCTCAGGGGCGCCCACGAGCAGTACTTC	CASNLRGAHEQYF
TRBV18	TRBJ1-2	NA	NA	TGTGCCAGCTCGGTCGGCGCGGCGACCTATGGCTACACCTTC	CASSVGAATYGYTF
TRBV5-6	TRBJ1-2	NA	NA	TGTGCCAGCAGCTTATTCCGGGGTAACTATGGCTACACCTTC	CASSLFRGNYGYTF
TRBV30	TRBJ1-2	TRBD1	NA	TGTGCCTGGACCAGGACAGGGTTACATGGCTACACCTTC	CAWTRTGLHGYTF
TRBV28	TRBJ1-2	NA	NA	TGTGCCAGCAGTTTAAGTTTGCTTAGGGGGGGAGCTGGCTACACCTTC	CASSLSLLRGGAGYTF
TRBV4-2	TRBJ2-5	NA	NA	TGTGCCAGCAGCCAAGATTGGAGGGAAGAGACCCAGTACTTC	CASSQDWREETQYF
TRBV30	TRBJ1-5	NA	NA	TGTGCCTGGAGTGACAGGGCTCGCAATCAGCCCCAGCATTTT	CAWSDRARNQPQHF
TRBV18	TRBJ1-2	NA	NA	TGTGCCAGCTCACCAGCAGGGGTCGGCTACACCTTC	CASSPAGVGYTF
TRBV7-9	TRBJ2-1	NA	NA	TGTGCCAGCAGCTTGTCGGCAGGATACAATGAGCAGTTCTTC	CASSLSAGYNEQFF
TRBV6-5	TRBJ1-1	NA	NA	TGTGCCAGCAGTTACTCGCGGCTCATGAACACTGAAGCTTTCTTT	CASSYSRLMNTEAFF
TRBV30	TRBJ1-1	NA	NA	TGTGCCTGGCGGTTGAACACTGAAGCTTTCTTT	CAWRLNTEAFF
TRBV2	TRBJ2-1	TRBD2	NA	TGTGCCAGCAGTGACCGGGGGGGGCGGTTCTTC	CASSDRGGRFF
TRBV6-5	TRBJ2-2	NA	NA	TGTGCCAGCAGGAATCAGGGTTCCGGGGAGCTGTTTTTT	CASRNQGSGELFF
TRBV30	TRBJ2-7	NA	NA	TGTGCCTGGAGTGTATTAGTCGAGCAGTACTTC	CAWSVLVEQYF
TRBV7-9	TRBJ2-2	NA	NA	TGTGCCAGCAGCGCCCGCAATCTGAACACCGGGGAGCTGTTTTTT	CASSARNLNTGELFF
TRBV29-1	TRBJ1-2	NA	NA	TGCAGCGTTGAACCACTGCAGGGCCGCTATGGCTACACCTTC	CSVEPLQGRYGYTF
TRBV6-5	TRBJ2-5	NA	few	TGTGCCAGCAGGCCCCCACAAGAGACCCAGTACTTC	CASRPPQETQYF
TRBV11-2	TRBJ2-7	NA	NA	TGTGCCAGCAGGCGGCCTGGGACGGGCTCCTACGAGCAGTACTTC	CASRRPGTGSYEQYF
TRBV16	TRBJ1-6	NA	once	TGTGCCAGCAGCCACAACGGGGGAGGTAATTCACCCCTCCACTTT	CASSHNGGGNSPLHF
TRBV10-3	TRBJ1-4	NA	NA	TGTGCCATCAGTGGGGGGGTGGGAGAAAAACTGTTTTTT	CAISGGVGEKLFF
TRBV7-9	TRBJ1-1	TRBD1	NA	TGTGCCAGCAGCACTTACCCAGGGGGCACTGAAGCTTTCTTT	CASSTYPGGTEAFF
TRBV6-2/TRBV6-3	TRBJ2-3	NA	NA	TGTGCCAGCAGTTACAGGGGGAGAGGCACAGATACGCAGTATTTT	CASSYRGRGTDTQYF
TRBV7-2	TRBJ1-2	TRBD1	few	TGTGCCAGCAGCACGACAGGGGAGGGCTACACCTTC	CASSTTGEGYTF
TRBV2	TRBJ2-2	NA	NA	TGTGCCAGCAGTGAACGAGGTACTACAACCGGGGAGCTGTTTTTT	CASSERGTTTGELFF
TRBV19	TRBJ1-2	NA	NA	TGTGCCAGTACCCCGAGCGGCGAGGGCTATGGCTACACCTTC	CASTPSGEGYGYTF
TRBV7-2	TRBJ1-5	NA	NA	TGTGCCAGCAGCTTATTGGGTTCGCAGCCCCAGCATTTT	CASSLLGSQPQHF
TRBV3-1/TRBV3-2	TRBJ2-2	TRBD1	NA	TGTGCCAGCAGCCAGTACGCTTCCGGGACAGGGGGCAACACCGGGGAGCTGTTTTTT	CASSQYASGTGGNTGELFF
TRBV27	TRBJ1-2	NA	NA	TGTGCCAGCAGTTTGGACAGAGCCTATGGCTACACCTTC	CASSLDRAYGYTF
TRBV13	TRBJ1-1	NA	NA	TGTGCCAGCGGGGGGGACGAGGGCACTGAAGCTTTCTTT	CASGGDEGTEAFF
TRBV7-6	TRBJ2-3	NA	NA	TGTGCCAGCAGCCCTACAGGGACGATCACAGATACGCAGTATTTT	CASSPTGTITDTQYF
TRBV10-3	TRBJ1-2	NA	NA	TGTGCCATCACCCAATCTCCTACTGACAGCCCCAAGGGCTACACCTTC	CAITQSPTDSPKGYTF
TRBV4-2	TRBJ2-7	NA	NA	TGTGCCAGCAGCCCCTCAAGCGGACAGTCCTACGAGCAGTACTTC	CASSPSSGQSYEQYF
TRBV19	TRBJ2-7	NA	NA	TGTGCCAGTAGTCCCTGGGCGAGCTCCTACGAGCAGTACTTC	CASSPWASSYEQYF
TRBV6-2/TRBV6-3	TRBJ1-2	TRBD1	NA	TGTGCCAGCAGTTACTCGGGACAGGGGTTCGGCTACACCTTC	CASSYSGQGFGYTF
TRBV5-5	TRBJ1-6	NA	once	TGTGCCAGCAGCCAACAGACGGGAAGGCCTTCACCCCTCCACTTT	CASSQQTGRPSPLHF
TRBV27	TRBJ2-1	TRBD2	NA	TGTGCCAGCGGCACTAGCGGTTACAATGAGCAGTTCTTC	CASGTSGYNEQFF
TRBV6-2/TRBV6-3	TRBJ1-5	NA	NA	TGTGCCAGCACCCCCCCAGGGGAAGGTCAGCCCCAGCATTTT	CASTPPGEGQPQHF
TRBV6-6	TRBJ2-2	TRBD1	NA	TGTGCCAGCAGTGCTCCGGGACAGGCCACCGGGGAGCTGTTTTTT	CASSAPGQATGELFF
TRBV4-2	TRBJ2-5	TRBD2	NA	TGTGCCAGCAGCCATTGGGGCGGGGGAGAGACCCAGTACTTC	CASSHWGGGETQYF
TRBV7-9	TRBJ1-3	NA	NA	TGTGCCAGCAGCTTAGTTAGCAGCCTCTCTGGAAACACCATATATTTT	CASSLVSSLSGNTIYF
TRBV9	TRBJ1-5	NA	NA	TGTGCCAGCAGCGTAGAACAGGACGATAGCAATCAGCCCCAGCATTTT	CASSVEQDDSNQPQHF
TRBV21-1	TRBJ2-7	NA	NA	TGTGCCAGCAGCTGCGGACTAGCGGGGGTCTACGAGCAGTACTTC	CASSCGLAGVYEQYF
TRBV19	TRBJ1-1	NA	NA	TGTGCCAGTAGTATGAAGGCTACGCTGGAAGCTTTCTTT	CASSMKATLEAFF
TRBV7-9	TRBJ1-6	NA	NA	TGTGCCAGCAGCTTAGGGGGTATAGGGTCACCCCTCCACTTT	CASSLGGIGSPLHF
TRBV9	TRBJ2-1	NA	NA	TGTGCCAGCAGCGTAGGGGACACCTTACGCAATGAGCAGTTCTTC	CASSVGDTLRNEQFF
TRBV30	TRBJ1-6	NA	NA	TGTGCCTGGAGTGTATCTTCATCATCACCCCTCCACTTT	CAWSVSSSSPLHF
TRBV2	TRBJ1-2	NA	NA	TGTGCCAGCAGTGAAGTTAGGGCGGTAGATGGCTACACCTTC	CASSEVRAVDGYTF
TRBV5-4	TRBJ2-7	NA	NA	TGTGCCAGCAGCCCCCGCACCGGGGTACTCTCCTACGAGCAGTACTTC	CASSPRTGVLSYEQYF
TRBV30	TRBJ1-2	NA	NA	TGTGCCTGGAGTCCCTCATCCGACGGCTACACCTTC	CAWSPSSDGYTF
TRBV28	TRBJ1-5	TRBD1	NA	TGTGCCAGCAGTTTGGACAGGACCAATCAGCCCCAGCATTTT	CASSLDRTNQPQHF
TRBV7-2	TRBJ1-4	NA	NA	TGTGCCAGCAGCTTAGCTGGGACAAATGAAAAACTGTTTTTT	CASSLAGTNEKLFF
TRBV19	TRBJ1-2	NA	NA	TGTGCCAGTAGTACCGGTGGACAAGCGGCAAAGTATGGCTACACCTTC	CASSTGGQAAKYGYTF
TRBV2	TRBJ1-5	NA	NA	TGTGCCAGCAGTGGGGAAGGGAGCAATCAGCCCCAGCATTTT	CASSGEGSNQPQHF
TRBV10-3	TRBJ2-7	TRBD2	few	TGTGCCATCAGGAGAAAACTAGCGGGGGGTACCTACGAGCAGTACTTC	CAIRRKLAGGTYEQYF
TRBV6-2/TRBV6-3	TRBJ1-1	NA	NA	TGTGCCAGCAGTTACGCCGACACCCTAGGAGCTTTCTTT	CASSYADTLGAFF
TRBV10-1	TRBJ2-7	TRBD1	few	TGCGCCAGCAGTGAGTCTAGGCGGACAGGGAGTTACGAGCAGTACTTC	CASSESRRTGSYEQYF